One and the same sample provided the 25 T cell receptor beta chains below, sequenced in a study of CD8+CD57+ T cells in acquired aplastic anemia. Genomic DNA acted as the template from which TCR beta VDJ combination and CDR3 sequence profiling were carried out. TCRdb itself ran the reads through MiXCR, one entry per CDR3 protein. The sample records fewer than 150,000 distinct CDR3 sequences, about 48% being singletons. The sequencing sample was made of sorted CD4+, CD8+, or CD8+CD57+ T cells (not recorded which) from PBMCs. The source is a human donor in good health, serving as a control.

Note on this clonotype: The junction shows a germline mismatch at one end, possibly a read error. The rearrangement uses TRBV6-4 and TRBJ2-1; 9 bases line up with TRBD2. CDR3 length: 18 residues. Germline V gives CDR1 MRHNA, CDR2 SNTAGT. The CDR3 bases are TGTGCCAGCAGTTACTCGGCTTTCATAGCGGGGGTCCACAATGAGCAGTTCTTC. Translated, it gives CASSYSAFIAGVHNEQFF.

This clonotype was observed at least ten times. The chain uses TRBV7-3 and TRBJ2-3, with D possibly TRBD2 on 6 matching bases. Deletions cut 0 bases from V and 2 bases from J, with 12 bases between. The germline CDR1 and CDR2 sequences are SGHTA and FQGTGA. This CDR3 is 16 amino acids long. The CDR3 sequence: CASSLTPTRITDTQYF. The CDR3 DNA reads as TGTGCCAGCAGCTTAACGCCGACTAGAATCACAGATACGCAGTATTTT.

This clonotype was counted at least ten times. The chain is built from TRBV10-3 and TRBJ1-2; 8 nucleotides match TRBD1. Germline V gene sequence: CDR1 ENHRY, CDR2 SYGVKD. V shed 2 bases and J 4 bases; nucleotides not matched to a gene: 3. This CDR3 comprises 14 residues. This chain's CDR3 is CAISEPQGAYGYTF. The CDR3 bases are TGTGCCATCAGTGAGCCCCAGGGGGCCTATGGCTACACCTTC.

This chain links TRBV10-3 with TRBJ2-7, with 9 bases lining up with TRBD2. Germline lookup yields CDR1 ENHRY and CDR2 SYGVKD. This CDR3 spans 13 amino acids. V shed 7 bases and J 5 bases; nucleotides not matched to a gene: 6. The CDR3, as DNA: TGTGCCATCACCGCTAGCGGGGTAGACGAGCAGTACTTC. Translated: CAITASGVDEQYF.

V gene TRBV10-3 combines with J gene TRBJ2-6, with D maybe TRBD2 (5 bases). In germline, CDR1 is ENHRY, CDR2 SYGVKD. There are 18 residues in the CDR3. Deletions cut 0 bases from V and 0 bases from J, with 12 bases between. The CDR3, as DNA: TGTGCCATCAGTGAGTCTGGCAGCGGTGACTCTGGGGCCAACGTCCTGACTTTC. Translation gives CAISESGSGDSGANVLTF.

This clonotype showed up many times. A much larger clone differs by one base, so this may be a read error. This is likely a read error, given that the CDR3 carries no conserved phenylalanine or tryptophan at its end. This rearrangement joins TRBV7-2 to TRBJ1-3, with D hard to call. Trimming cost V 4 bases and J 4 bases, with 8 bases left between them. Looked up from germline, CDR1 is SGHTA and CDR2 is FQGNSA. The CDR3 sequence is 13 residues long. The CDR3 here is CASSSNTGNTIYL. The CDR3 nucleotides are TGTGCCAGCAGCTCTAATACCGGAAACACCATATATCTT.

The J gene is TRBJ1-1, the V gene TRBV28; perhaps TRBD1 as D (6 bases). Trimming took off 4 bases at V and 1 base at J, with 10 bases between the two ends. Germline V gene data show CDR1 as MDHEN and CDR2 as SYDVKM. The CDR3 loop spans 14 amino acids. CDR3 protein: CASSSPGANTEAFF. The CDR3 DNA follows: TGTGCCAGCAGTTCGCCGGGGGCGAACACTGAAGCTTTCTTT.

This clonotype appeared many times. The chain carries TRBV2 and TRBJ2-1, with D possibly TRBD2 on 6 matching bases. The CDR3 covers 13 residues. Germline V gene sequence: CDR1 SNHLY, CDR2 FYNNEI. V lost 10 bases to trimming and J lost 4 bases, with 14 bases between them. CDR3 nucleotide sequence: TGTGCCATACAAACGGGAGTTTACAATGAGCAGTTCTTC. This translates into CAIQTGVYNEQFF. The variable domain in full, completed from reference TRBV2 and TRBJ2-1, reads EPEVTQTPSHQVTQMGQEVILRCVPISNHLYFYWYRQILGQKVEFLVSFYNNEISEKSEIFDDQFSVERPDGSNFTLKIRSTKLEDSAMYFCAIQTGVYNEQFFGPGTRLTVL.

Concerning this clonotype itself: This may be a read error: a much more frequent sequence differs by one nucleotide. The V gene is TRBV18, the J gene TRBJ1-2; tentatively, D is TRBD1 (5 bases). This CDR3 region has 15 residues. CDR1 is KGHSH, CDR2 LQKENI, per germline. Trimming took off 2 bases at V and 4 bases at J, with 14 bases between the two ends. The chain's CDR3 is CASSPKRGDGYGYTF. The CDR3 DNA is TGTGCCAGCTCACCAAAGAGAGGGGACGGCTATGGCTACACCTTC.

This clonotype was detected only a few times. With a much larger clone just one base away, this may be a read error. The gene calls are TRBV5-1 and TRBJ2-3, with 7 bases fitting TRBD2. V trimming: 1 base; J trimming: 8 bases; junction bases outside the gene matches: 13. CDR1 is SGHRS, CDR2 YFSETQ, per germline. The CDR3 covers 16 residues. The CDR3 region is CASSLTGGTRAGTQYF. Here the CDR3 DNA reads TGCGCCAGCAGCTTGACGGGGGGTACCAGGGCTGGTACGCAGTATTTT.

This clonotype was seen just once. CDR3 nucleotide sequence: TGTGCCAGTAGTATTTGGGGTGAGCAGTTCTTC. It encodes CASSIWGEQFF. V and J are TRBV19 and TRBJ2-1; D gene uncertain. V gave up 3 bases and J gave up 9 bases, with 6 bases separating them. This CDR3 has 11 residues. Germline V lookup: CDR1 LNHDA, CDR2 SQIVND (reference sequence). The variable domain in full, with the rest retrieved from reference TRBV19 and TRBJ2-1, is DGGITQSPKYLFRKEGQNVTLSCEQNLNHDAMYWYRQDPGQGLRLIYYSQIVNDFQKGDIAEGYSVSREKKESFPLTVTSAQKNPTAFYLCASSIWGEQFFGPGTRLTVL.

This clonotype was counted a few times. The rearrangement links TRBV2 to TRBJ2-7, with unresolved D. CDR3 length: 12 amino acids. Between the trimmed V and J ends, which lost 2 bases and 12 bases, there was a span of 14 bases. The germline V gene has CDR1 SNHLY and CDR2 FYNNEI. CDR3 nucleotides: TGTGCCAGCAGTGAAAATGGTCCAGCTTCGTACTTC. Translated: CASSENGPASYF.

This clonotype was recorded a few times. The CDR3 nucleotides read TGCGCCAGCAGTCGGGGGCCGGGAGCCCCCATGAACACTGAAGCTTTCTTT. Translation: CASSRGPGAPMNTEAFF. The V call is TRBV5-1, the J call TRBJ1-1, with D perhaps TRBD1 (6 bases). CDR3 length: 17 amino acids. The V and J ends lost 5 bases and 0 bases respectively, with 20 bases between them. The V gene's germline CDR1 is SGHRS and CDR2 YFSETQ. Filled out from reference TRBV5-1 and TRBJ1-1, the complete variable domain reads KAGVTQTPRYLIKTRGQQVTLSCSPISGHRSVSWYQQTPGQGLQFLFEYFSETQRNKGNFPGRFSGRQFSNSRSEMNVSTLELGDSALYLCASSRGPGAPMNTEAFFGQGTRLTVV.

This clonotype appeared many times. V and J are TRBV7-9 and TRBJ2-2, with a possible D match to TRBD1 (5 bases). CDR3 length: 14 amino acids. The V and J ends lost 2 bases and 4 bases respectively, with 8 bases between them. Germline assignment: CDR1 SEHNR and CDR2 FQNEAQ (reference sequence). This CDR3 reads CASSLRGTTGELFF. The CDR3 DNA is TGTGCCAGCAGCTTAAGGGGAACCACCGGGGAGCTGTTTTTT.

This clonotype has just one count. This chain joins TRBV7-9 and TRBJ2-3, with D possibly being TRBD1 or TRBD2 (5 bases each). The ends were cut back, 10 bases at V and 6 bases at J, with 17 bases in the middle. CDR1 is SEHNR, CDR2 FQNEAQ, per germline (reference sequence). This CDR3 is built from 13 residues. The CDR3 region has the DNA TGTGCCACCTCTGGGCAGGGAGACGATACGCAGTATTTT. This sequence encodes CATSGQGDDTQYF.

As for this clonotype: A read error may produce the germline difference seen at one junction end. This chain links TRBV15 with TRBJ2-7; D might be TRBD2 (7 bases). The CDR3 sequence is 12 residues long. The germline V gene encodes CDR1 LNHNV and CDR2 YYDKDF (reference sequence). CDR3 sequence (DNA): TGTGCCACCAGGGGGGGGGCCTACGAGCGGTACTTC. Its translation: CATRGGAYERYF. The whole variable domain, filled in from reference TRBV15 and TRBJ2-7, reads DAMVIQNPRYQVTQFGKPVTLSCSQTLNHNVMYWYQQKSSQAPKLLFHYYDKDFNNEADTPDNFQSRRPNTSFCFLDIRSPGLGDTAMYLCATRGGAYERYFGPGTRLTVT.

The rearrangement uses TRBV19 and TRBJ2-5; D is perhaps TRBD2 (5 bases). The germline V gene encodes CDR1 LNHDA and CDR2 SQIVND (reference sequence). The V end was cut by 5 bases, the J end by 4 bases, with 14 bases between. This CDR3 spans 14 amino acids. This CDR3 reads CASSPTRAGETQYF. CDR3 nucleotides: TGTGCCAGTAGTCCCACGAGGGCTGGAGAGACCCAGTACTTC.

This clonotype turned up a few times. This rearrangement joins TRBV2 to TRBJ2-5; D is possibly TRBD1 (5 bases). The J call is in doubt because the DNA end fits TRBJ2-7 better. This CDR3 region has 12 residues. Germline CDR1 reads SNHLY; CDR2 reads FYNNEI. In DNA form, the CDR3 reads TGTGCCAGCAGTGAAGACAGGTACGAGCAGTACTTC. Protein: CASSEDRYEQYF.

This clonotype was counted many times. The chain links TRBV19 to TRBJ2-1, with D perhaps matching TRBD1 (5 bases). V was clipped by 3 bases and J by 4 bases, with 10 bases between them. This CDR3 spans 14 amino acids. Germline V gives CDR1 LNHDA, CDR2 SQIVND (reference sequence). Here the CDR3 reads CASSMRGHYNEQFF. CDR3 DNA sequence: TGTGCCAGTAGTATGAGAGGACATTACAATGAGCAGTTCTTC.

This chain joins TRBV25-1 and TRBJ2-1; D may match TRBD1 or TRBD2 (5 bases each). The CDR3 extends over 14 amino acids. CDR1 and CDR2 (germline): MGHDK, SYGVNS. The germline V and J ends were trimmed by 3 bases and 6 bases, with 12 bases remaining between them. The CDR3 DNA reads TGTGCCAGCAGTGATTGGGGACGGAGCAATGAGCAGTTCTTC. Its translation: CASSDWGRSNEQFF.

This rearrangement joins TRBV19 to TRBJ1-2; TRBD1 aligns across 8 bases. The ends lost 6 bases at V and 3 bases at J; junction bases unmatched: 9. There are 15 residues in the CDR3. Germline assignment: CDR1 LNHDA and CDR2 SQIVND (reference sequence). The CDR3 region is CASSNDRGLYYGYTF. In DNA, the CDR3 is TGTGCCAGTAGCAACGACAGGGGTTTATACTATGGCTACACCTTC.

In this sample, this clonotype turned up many times. Written as DNA, the CDR3 is TGCAGCGCCCGACCGTGGGGGAATCGCAATCAGCCCCAGCATTTT. Translated: CSARPWGNRNQPQHF. The chain is built from TRBV29-1 and TRBJ1-5; D may be TRBD1 (5 bases). Looked up from germline, CDR1 is SQVTM and CDR2 is ANQGSEA. Between the trimmed V and J ends, which lost 7 bases and 2 bases, there was a span of 18 bases. This CDR3 spans 15 amino acids. The complete variable domain, with remaining parts taken from reference TRBV29-1 and TRBJ1-5, reads SAVISQKPSRDICQRGTSLTIQCQVDSQVTMMFWYRQQPGQSLTLIATANQGSEATYESGFVIDKFPISRPNLTFSTLTVSNMSPEDSSIYLCSARPWGNRNQPQHFGDGTRLSIL.

This clonotype has only a few counts. The gene calls are TRBV9 and TRBJ1-5, with D possibly being TRBD1 (6 bases). V lost 3 bases and J 3 bases, leaving 19 bases between the germline ends. The CDR3 is 17 residues long. CDR1 SGDLS and CDR2 YYNGEE come from the germline V gene. DNA for the CDR3: TGTGCCAGCAGCGGGGGGCCGGGGGGCGAGGACAATCAGCCCCAGCATTTT. Amino acid sequence: CASSGGPGGEDNQPQHF.

In this sample, this clonotype turned up a few times. A read error is possible here, since a much larger clone lies one base away. The chain links TRBV5-1 to TRBJ1-1; possible D gene TRBD1, 5 bases. The CDR3 has 12 residues. Germline CDR1 SGHRS, CDR2 YFSETQ. As DNA, the CDR3 is TGCGCCGGCAGCTTGGTGGGGGTTGAAGCTTTCTTT. As protein: CAGSLVGVEAFF.

This sequence joins TRBV10-3 and TRBJ1-1; no definite D call. The CDR3 is made up of 15 amino acids. Germline CDR1 ENHRY, CDR2 SYGVKD. V was clipped by 3 bases and J by 0 bases, with 11 bases between them. CDR3 DNA sequence: TGTGCCATCAGTGATTTTGTGGGGATGAACACTGAAGCTTTCTTT. Protein: CAISDFVGMNTEAFF.